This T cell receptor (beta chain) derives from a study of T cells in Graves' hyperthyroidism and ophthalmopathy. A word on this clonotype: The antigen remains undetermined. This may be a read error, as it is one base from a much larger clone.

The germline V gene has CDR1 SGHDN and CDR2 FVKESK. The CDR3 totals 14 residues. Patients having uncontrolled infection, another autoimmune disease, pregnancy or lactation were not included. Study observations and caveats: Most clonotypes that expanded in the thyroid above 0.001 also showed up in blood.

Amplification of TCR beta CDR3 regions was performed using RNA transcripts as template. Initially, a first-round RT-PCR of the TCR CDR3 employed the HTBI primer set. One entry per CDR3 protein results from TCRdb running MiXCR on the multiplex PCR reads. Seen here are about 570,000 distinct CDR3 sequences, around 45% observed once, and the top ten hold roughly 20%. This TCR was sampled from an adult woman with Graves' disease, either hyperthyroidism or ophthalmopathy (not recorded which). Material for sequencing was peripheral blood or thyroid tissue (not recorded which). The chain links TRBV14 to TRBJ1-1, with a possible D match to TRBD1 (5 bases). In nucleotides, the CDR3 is TGTGCCGGCAGCCAAGATGGGGCGCTAAGTGAAGCTTTCTTT. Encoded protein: CAGSQDGALSEAFF.